The 22 T cell receptor beta chains below come from one sample, sequenced in a study of T-cell memory formation after mild COVID-19. TCRdb used MiXCR to reprocess the 5' RACE reads, holding one entry per CDR3 protein. The table includes around 220,000 distinct CDR3 sequences, over 15% detected once. Sequencing was carried out using PBMCs or a T cell subset sorted from them (not recorded which). The origin of the receptors is a man younger than 30 who had mild COVID-19 (a few samples of this study predate the infection). Cell type and time point are not known.

V and J are TRBV7-9 and TRBJ1-4; D is uncertain. The germline gives CDR1 SEHNR, CDR2 FQNEAQ (reference sequence). Deletions cut 3 bases from V and 8 bases from J, with 13 bases between. The CDR3 runs to 14 residues. This CDR3 is CASSFMGFGEKLFF. The CDR3 DNA reads TGTGCCAGCAGCTTTATGGGATTTGGAGAAAAACTGTTTTTT.

The rearrangement links TRBV6-6 to TRBJ2-7; possible D gene TRBD1, 5 bases. From germline, CDR1 is MNHNY and CDR2 SVGAGI (reference sequence). V lost 1 base and J 5 bases, leaving 12 bases between the germline ends. CDR3 size: 14 residues. CDR3 coding DNA: TGTGCCAGCAGTTACTGGCTGGGGCCCAACGAGCAGTACTTC. As protein: CASSYWLGPNEQYF.

This clonotype was seen at least ten times. The J gene is TRBJ2-1, the V gene TRBV20-1; 9 nucleotides match TRBD1. The ends lost 5 bases at V and 9 bases at J; junction bases unmatched: 5. Per germline, CDR1 DFQATT and CDR2 SNEGSKA (reference sequence). The CDR3 runs to 12 residues. The CDR3, as DNA: TGCAGTGCTTCCGGGACAGGGACTGAGCAGTTCTTC. This sequence encodes CSASGTGTEQFF.

This clonotype was detected only a few times. This chain's CDR3 is CASSLQGAQGEQFF. The CDR3 nucleotides are TGTGCCAGCAGCTTACAGGGGGCGCAGGGTGAGCAGTTCTTC. The chain couples TRBV7-2 to TRBJ2-1; 8 bases agree with TRBD1. Trimming took 2 bases from V and 9 from J; bases not matched to a gene: 6. The CDR3 consists of 14 residues. In germline, CDR1 is SGHTA, CDR2 FQGNSA.

The rearrangement uses TRBV27 and TRBJ1-1; D call uncertain. V was clipped by 3 bases and J by 8 bases, with 10 bases between them. CDR1 and CDR2 from the germline V gene are MNHEY and SMNVEV (reference sequence). The CDR3 totals 12 residues. CDR3 residues: CASSFRGGEAFF. DNA of the CDR3: TGTGCCAGCAGTTTTCGGGGAGGAGAAGCTTTCTTT.

This clonotype appeared many times. J is TRBJ2-7 and V is TRBV5-1; the D gene is possibly TRBD1 (7 bases). The CDR3 contains 14 residues. The V end was cut by 1 base, the J end by 2 bases, with 10 bases between. Per the germline V gene, CDR1 is SGHRS and CDR2 is YFSETQ. The chain's CDR3 is CASSLQGGPYEQYF. The CDR3 DNA follows: TGCGCCAGCAGCTTGCAGGGGGGCCCCTACGAGCAGTACTTC.

V gene TRBV6-6 combines with J gene TRBJ1-1; 9 bases match TRBD1. The CDR3 extends over 14 amino acids. Germline loops: CDR1 MNHNY, CDR2 SVGAGI (reference sequence). The V and J ends lost 7 bases and 2 bases, in that order; junction bases with no gene match: 5. The CDR3 loop reads CASINRGPNTEAFF. DNA of the CDR3: TGTGCCAGCATCAACAGGGGGCCTAACACTGAAGCTTTCTTT.

This clonotype was seen a handful of times. This chain uses TRBV5-1 with TRBJ1-5, with TRBD1 matching over 11 bases. The CDR3 runs to 15 residues. With V trimmed by 5 bases and J by 3 bases, 4 bases remained unmatched. From germline, CDR1 is SGHRS and CDR2 YFSETQ. The CDR3 loop reads CASRPGQGDNQPQHF. The CDR3 nucleotides read TGCGCCAGCAGACCGGGACAGGGGGACAATCAGCCCCAGCATTTT. Full variable domain (remainder filled in from reference TRBV5-1 and TRBJ1-5): KAGVTQTPRYLIKTRGQQVTLSCSPISGHRSVSWYQQTPGQGLQFLFEYFSETQRNKGNFPGRFSGRQFSNSRSEMNVSTLELGDSALYLCASRPGQGDNQPQHFGDGTRLSIL.

This chain joins TRBV19 and TRBJ2-1; D remains ambiguous. This CDR3 has 12 residues. Looked up from germline, CDR1 is LNHDA and CDR2 is SQIVND (reference sequence). V gave up 8 bases and J gave up 1 base, with 6 bases separating them. CDR3 DNA: TGTGCCAGTGCTGTGTCCTACAATGAGCAGTTCTTC. Protein sequence: CASAVSYNEQFF.

This clonotype showed up many times. The rearrangement links TRBV5-1 to TRBJ2-5, with a weak D call TRBD2 (5 bases). This CDR3 contains 15 residues. V lost 6 bases and J lost 2, with 17 bases in between. Per the germline V gene, CDR1 is SGHRS and CDR2 is YFSETQ. The CDR3 nucleotides read TGCGCCAGCACCTCCCCGGAGGCCAGACAAGAGACCCAGTACTTC. This codes for CASTSPEARQETQYF.

In this sample, this clonotype turned up many times. The CDR3 nucleotides are TGCAGTGCTGCCGAGATTACGGCACGCTACACCTTC. Residues: CSAAEITARYTF. The V and J genes are TRBV20-1 and TRBJ1-2; D is ambiguous. The CDR3 has 12 residues. The V gene lost 5 bases and the J gene lost 9 bases, with 16 bases spanning the gap. The germline V gene encodes CDR1 DFQATT and CDR2 SNEGSKA (reference sequence).

The CDR3 DNA reads TGTGCCAGCAGGCTCGCTAGTTCCACAGATACGCAGTATTTT. It codes for CASRLASSTDTQYF. The chain links TRBV6-5 to TRBJ2-3, with D unclear. Germline CDR1 MNHEY, CDR2 SVGAGI. V was trimmed by 6 bases and J by 2 bases, leaving 12 bases between them. The CDR3 is made up of 14 amino acids.

Many counts were recorded for this clonotype. The rearrangement links TRBV9 to TRBJ2-3; D is unresolved. V lost 3 bases and J lost 2, with 10 bases in between. Germline values: CDR1 SGDLS, CDR2 YYNGEE. CDR3 size: 14 residues. The CDR3 loop reads CASSGGLLTDTQYF. The CDR3 nucleotides are TGTGCCAGCAGCGGTGGGCTCCTCACAGATACGCAGTATTTT.

The chain recombines TRBV5-4 with TRBJ2-5; 9 bases are a match to TRBD1. The CDR3 spans 16 residues. V trimming: 4 bases; J trimming: 2 bases; junction bases outside the gene matches: 9. The germline CDR1 and CDR2 sequences are SGHNT and YYREEE (reference sequence). The CDR3 nucleotides read TGTGCCAGCAGCCAGGGACAGGGTAGGGGTCAAGAGACCCAGTACTTC. This codes for CASSQGQGRGQETQYF.

This clonotype was detected a few times. V is TRBV4-3 and J is TRBJ2-5, with D possibly TRBD2 on 5 matching bases. The germline gives CDR1 LGHNA, CDR2 YSLEER. The ends were cut back, 1 base at V and 5 bases at J, with 11 bases in the middle. The CDR3 spans 14 residues. CDR3 residues: CASSQALGGETQYF. DNA of the CDR3: TGCGCCAGCAGCCAAGCTCTAGGCGGGGAGACCCAGTACTTC.

V usage is TRBV9 and J usage is TRBJ2-5; D uncertain. V was shortened by 0 bases and J by 7 bases, with 10 bases between the two germline ends. Germline V lookup: CDR1 SGDLS, CDR2 YYNGEE. CDR3 length: 13 residues. The CDR3 reads CASSVELAMTQYF. DNA for the CDR3: TGTGCCAGCAGCGTAGAGTTGGCAATGACCCAGTACTTC.

This clonotype turned up a few times. The J gene is TRBJ2-3, the V gene TRBV7-9, with D possibly matching TRBD2 (6 bases). CDR1 SEHNR and CDR2 FQNEAQ come from the germline V gene (reference sequence). CDR3 length: 13 residues. Trimming took off 4 bases at V and 8 bases at J, with 13 bases between the two ends. CDR3 in DNA: TGTGCCAGCAGCTCTGGGGACGGGGGTACGCAGTATTTT. This sequence encodes CASSSGDGGTQYF.

This clonotype was counted between two and nine times. V and J are TRBV12-3 or TRBV12-4 and TRBJ1-6; no clear D. The CDR3 length is 14 residues. Trimming took 3 bases from V and 6 from J, leaving 9 bases between them. The CDR3 protein is CASSFGSANSPLHF. Here the CDR3 DNA reads TGTGCCAGCAGTTTTGGCAGTGCTAATTCACCCCTCCACTTT.

V usage is TRBV6-2 or TRBV6-3 and J usage is TRBJ2-7, with D unresolved. The germline V and J ends were trimmed by 7 bases and 7 bases, with 17 bases remaining between them. Germline V gene data show CDR1 as MNHEY and CDR2 as SVGEGT. The CDR3 spans 13 residues. CDR3 sequence: CASTNPSRKEQYV. CDR3 coding DNA: TGTGCCAGCACCAACCCGAGTCGGAAGGAGCAGTACGTC.

The chain combines TRBV7-9 with TRBJ2-6; 14 bases line up with TRBD2. Unmatched junction bases numbered 13, after V lost 6 bases and J lost 0 bases. In germline, CDR1 is SEHNR, CDR2 FQNEAQ (reference sequence). The CDR3 totals 21 residues. CDR3 protein: CASRPRYGLAGGSSGANVLTF. DNA of the CDR3: TGTGCCAGCAGACCACGCTATGGACTAGCGGGGGGAAGCTCTGGGGCCAACGTCCTGACTTTC.

The sample holds a few counts of this clonotype. This rearrangement joins TRBV10-3 to TRBJ2-3; possibly TRBD1 for D (6 bases). The germline V and J ends were trimmed by 4 bases and 2 bases, with 10 bases remaining between them. In germline, CDR1 is ENHRY, CDR2 SYGVKD. The CDR3 runs 14 residues. The CDR3 DNA reads as TGTGCCATCAGTGTTGTGGGGGCCACAGATACGCAGTATTTT. It codes for CAISVVGATDTQYF.

The sample holds a few counts of this clonotype. This chain uses TRBV7-2 with TRBJ1-3; D gene ambiguous. Trimming shortened V by 5 bases and J by 0 bases, and 14 bases separated the two germline ends. This CDR3 contains 16 residues. Germline lookup yields CDR1 SGHTA and CDR2 FQGNSA. CDR3 DNA: TGTGCCAGCAGCGGTCGCCTCGGGATCTCTGGAAACACCATATATTTT. Amino acid sequence: CASSGRLGISGNTIYF.